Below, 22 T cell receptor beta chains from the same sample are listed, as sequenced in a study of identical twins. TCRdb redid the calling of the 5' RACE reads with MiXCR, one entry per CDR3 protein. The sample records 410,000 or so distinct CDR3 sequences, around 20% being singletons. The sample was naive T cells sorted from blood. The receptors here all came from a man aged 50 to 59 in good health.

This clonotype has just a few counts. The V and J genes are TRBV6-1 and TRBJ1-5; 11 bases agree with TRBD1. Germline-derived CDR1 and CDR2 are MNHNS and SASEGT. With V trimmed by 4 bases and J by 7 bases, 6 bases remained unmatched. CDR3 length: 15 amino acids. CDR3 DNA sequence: TGTGCCAGCAGTGCCACCGGGACAGGGGGACAGCCCCAGCATTTT. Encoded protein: CASSATGTGGQPQHF.

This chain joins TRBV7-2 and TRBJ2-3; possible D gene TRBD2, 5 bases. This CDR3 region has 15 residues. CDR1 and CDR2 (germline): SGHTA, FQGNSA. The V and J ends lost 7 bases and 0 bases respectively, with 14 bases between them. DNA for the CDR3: TGTGCCAGCAACCGAGGACTCGCTAGCACAGATACGCAGTATTTT. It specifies CASNRGLASTDTQYF.

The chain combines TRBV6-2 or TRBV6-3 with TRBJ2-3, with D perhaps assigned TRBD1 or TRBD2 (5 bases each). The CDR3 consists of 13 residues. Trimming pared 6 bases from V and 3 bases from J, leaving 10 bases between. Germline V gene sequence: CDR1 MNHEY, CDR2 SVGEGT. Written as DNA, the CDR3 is TGTGCCAGCAGGCTAGCAGGGACAGATACGCAGTATTTT. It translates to CASRLAGTDTQYF.

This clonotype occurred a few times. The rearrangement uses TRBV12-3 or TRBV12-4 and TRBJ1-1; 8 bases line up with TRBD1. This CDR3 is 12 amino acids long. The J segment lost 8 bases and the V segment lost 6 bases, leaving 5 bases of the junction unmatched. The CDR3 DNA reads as TGTGCCAGCAGCCACAGGACAGGGGAAGCTTTCTTT. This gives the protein CASSHRTGEAFF.

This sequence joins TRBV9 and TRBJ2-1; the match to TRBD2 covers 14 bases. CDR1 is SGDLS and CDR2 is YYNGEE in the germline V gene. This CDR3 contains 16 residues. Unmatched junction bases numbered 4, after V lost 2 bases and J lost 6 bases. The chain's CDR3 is CASSVGLAGVLNEQFF. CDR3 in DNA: TGTGCCAGCAGCGTGGGACTAGCGGGAGTGCTCAATGAGCAGTTCTTC. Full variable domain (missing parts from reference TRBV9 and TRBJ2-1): DSGVTQTPKHLITATGQRVTLRCSPRSGDLSVYWYQQSLDQGLQFLIQYYNGEERAKGNILERFSAQQFPDLHSELNLSSLELGDSALYFCASSVGLAGVLNEQFFGPGTRLTVL.

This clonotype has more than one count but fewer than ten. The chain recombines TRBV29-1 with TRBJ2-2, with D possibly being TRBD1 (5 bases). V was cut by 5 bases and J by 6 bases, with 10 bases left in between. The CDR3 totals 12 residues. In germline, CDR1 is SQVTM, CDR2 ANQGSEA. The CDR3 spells CSVPTGSGELFF. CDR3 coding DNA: TGCAGCGTTCCTACAGGTTCCGGGGAGCTGTTTTTT.

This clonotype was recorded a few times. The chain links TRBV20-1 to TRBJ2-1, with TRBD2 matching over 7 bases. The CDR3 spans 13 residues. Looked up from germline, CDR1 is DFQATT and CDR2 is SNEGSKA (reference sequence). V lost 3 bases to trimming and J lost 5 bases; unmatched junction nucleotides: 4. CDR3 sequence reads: CSARGGSHNEQFF. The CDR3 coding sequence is TGCAGTGCTAGGGGCGGGAGTCACAATGAGCAGTTCTTC.

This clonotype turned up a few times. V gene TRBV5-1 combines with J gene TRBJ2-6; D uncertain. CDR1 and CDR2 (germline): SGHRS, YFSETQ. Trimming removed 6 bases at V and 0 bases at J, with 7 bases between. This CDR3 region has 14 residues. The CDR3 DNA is TGCGCCAGCACCGGAGACTCTGGGGCCAACGTCCTGACTTTC. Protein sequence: CASTGDSGANVLTF.

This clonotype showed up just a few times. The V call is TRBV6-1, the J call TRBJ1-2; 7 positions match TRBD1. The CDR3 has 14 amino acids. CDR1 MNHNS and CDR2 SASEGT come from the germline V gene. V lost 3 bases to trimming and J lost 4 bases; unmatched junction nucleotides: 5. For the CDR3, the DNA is TGTGCCAGCAGTGAGAAGGACAGGCCCTATGGCTACACCTTC. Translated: CASSEKDRPYGYTF.

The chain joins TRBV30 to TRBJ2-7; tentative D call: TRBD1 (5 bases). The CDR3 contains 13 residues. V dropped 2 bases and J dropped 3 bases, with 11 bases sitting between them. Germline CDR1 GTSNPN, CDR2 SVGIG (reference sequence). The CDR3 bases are TGTGCCTGGAGTACAAACAGGTTCTACGAGCAGTACTTC. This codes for CAWSTNRFYEQYF.

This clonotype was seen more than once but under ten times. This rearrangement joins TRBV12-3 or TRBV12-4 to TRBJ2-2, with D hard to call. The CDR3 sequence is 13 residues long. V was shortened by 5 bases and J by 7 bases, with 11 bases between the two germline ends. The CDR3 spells CASSVSWVGELFF. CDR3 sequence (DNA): TGTGCCAGCAGTGTATCGTGGGTCGGGGAGCTGTTTTTT.

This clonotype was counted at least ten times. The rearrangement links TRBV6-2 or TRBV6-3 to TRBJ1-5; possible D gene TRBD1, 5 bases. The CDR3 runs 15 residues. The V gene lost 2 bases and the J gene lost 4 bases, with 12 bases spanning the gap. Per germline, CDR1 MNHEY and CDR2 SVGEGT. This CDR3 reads CASSYVGTQNQPQHF. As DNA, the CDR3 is TGTGCCAGCAGTTACGTGGGGACGCAAAATCAGCCCCAGCATTTT.

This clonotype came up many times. This chain's CDR3 is CASSSSPGPGLMNTEAFF. As DNA, the CDR3 is TGCGCCAGCAGCTCGTCCCCGGGTCCCGGACTCATGAACACTGAAGCTTTCTTT. J is TRBJ1-1 and V is TRBV5-1; D not resolved. Germline V lookup: CDR1 SGHRS, CDR2 YFSETQ. The CDR3 is 18 residues long. V was pared by 3 bases and J by 0 bases, with 21 bases between.

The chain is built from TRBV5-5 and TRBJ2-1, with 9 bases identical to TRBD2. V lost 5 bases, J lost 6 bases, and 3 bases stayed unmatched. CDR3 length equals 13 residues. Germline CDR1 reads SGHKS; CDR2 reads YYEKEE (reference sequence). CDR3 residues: CASRMTSGNEQFF. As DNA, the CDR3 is TGTGCCAGCAGAATGACTAGCGGCAATGAGCAGTTCTTC.

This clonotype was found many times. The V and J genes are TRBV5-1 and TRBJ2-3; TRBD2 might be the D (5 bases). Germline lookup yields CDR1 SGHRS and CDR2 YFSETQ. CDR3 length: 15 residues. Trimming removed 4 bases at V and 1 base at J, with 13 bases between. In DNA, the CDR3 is TGCGCCAGCAGCCTCCAAGGACTCCGCACAGATACGCAGTATTTT. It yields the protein CASSLQGLRTDTQYF.

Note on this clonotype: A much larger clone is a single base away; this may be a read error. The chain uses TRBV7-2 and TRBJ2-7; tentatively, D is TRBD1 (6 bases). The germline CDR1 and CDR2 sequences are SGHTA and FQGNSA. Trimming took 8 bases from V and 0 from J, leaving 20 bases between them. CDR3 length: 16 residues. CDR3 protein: CASGLSRIQGSYEQYF. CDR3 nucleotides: TGTGCCAGCGGCCTATCCAGAATACAGGGCTCCTACGAGCAGTACTTC. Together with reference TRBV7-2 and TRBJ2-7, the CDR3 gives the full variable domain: GAGVSQSPSNKVTEKGKDVELRCDPISGHTALYWYRQSLGQGLEFLIYFQGNSAPDKSGLPSDRFSAERTGGSVSTLTIQRTQQEDSAVYLCASGLSRIQGSYEQYFGPGTRLTVT.

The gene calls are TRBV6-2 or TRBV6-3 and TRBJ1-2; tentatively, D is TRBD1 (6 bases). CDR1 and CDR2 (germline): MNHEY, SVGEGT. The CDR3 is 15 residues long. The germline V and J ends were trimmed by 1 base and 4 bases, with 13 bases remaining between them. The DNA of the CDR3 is TGTGCCAGCAGTTACTTCGCAGGGGCGTCCTATGGCTACACCTTC. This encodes CASSYFAGASYGYTF.

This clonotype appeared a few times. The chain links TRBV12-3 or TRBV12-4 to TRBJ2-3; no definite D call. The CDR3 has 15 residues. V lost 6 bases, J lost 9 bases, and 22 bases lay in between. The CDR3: CASSISGPLTQTQYF. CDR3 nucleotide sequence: TGTGCCAGCAGCATCTCCGGACCCCTAACGCAGACGCAGTATTTT.

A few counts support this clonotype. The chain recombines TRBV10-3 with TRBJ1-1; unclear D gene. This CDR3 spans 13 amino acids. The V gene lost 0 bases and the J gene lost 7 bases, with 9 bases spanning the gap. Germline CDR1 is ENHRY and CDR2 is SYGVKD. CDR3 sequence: CAISESAKGEAFF. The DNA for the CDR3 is TGTGCCATCAGTGAGTCGGCGAAGGGTGAAGCTTTCTTT.

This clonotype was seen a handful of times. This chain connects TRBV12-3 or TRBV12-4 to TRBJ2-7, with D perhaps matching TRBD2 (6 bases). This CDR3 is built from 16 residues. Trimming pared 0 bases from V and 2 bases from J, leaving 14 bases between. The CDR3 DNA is TGTGCCAGCAGTTTAGCGTGGGATGCGGGGCCCTACGAGCAGTACTTC. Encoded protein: CASSLAWDAGPYEQYF.

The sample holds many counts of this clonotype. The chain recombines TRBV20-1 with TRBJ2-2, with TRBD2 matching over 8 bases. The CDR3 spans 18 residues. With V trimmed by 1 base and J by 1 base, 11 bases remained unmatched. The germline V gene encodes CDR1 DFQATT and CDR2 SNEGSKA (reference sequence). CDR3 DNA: TGCAGTGCTAGAGGCCACCGGGAGGGGGTGAGGAACACCGGGGAGCTGTTTTTT. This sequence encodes CSARGHREGVRNTGELFF.

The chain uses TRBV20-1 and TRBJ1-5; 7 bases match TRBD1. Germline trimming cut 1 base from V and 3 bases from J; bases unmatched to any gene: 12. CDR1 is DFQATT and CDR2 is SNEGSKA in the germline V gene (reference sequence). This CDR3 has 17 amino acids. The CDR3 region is CSARGFPDREVNQPQHF. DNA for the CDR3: TGCAGTGCTAGAGGGTTCCCAGACAGGGAGGTCAATCAGCCCCAGCATTTT.